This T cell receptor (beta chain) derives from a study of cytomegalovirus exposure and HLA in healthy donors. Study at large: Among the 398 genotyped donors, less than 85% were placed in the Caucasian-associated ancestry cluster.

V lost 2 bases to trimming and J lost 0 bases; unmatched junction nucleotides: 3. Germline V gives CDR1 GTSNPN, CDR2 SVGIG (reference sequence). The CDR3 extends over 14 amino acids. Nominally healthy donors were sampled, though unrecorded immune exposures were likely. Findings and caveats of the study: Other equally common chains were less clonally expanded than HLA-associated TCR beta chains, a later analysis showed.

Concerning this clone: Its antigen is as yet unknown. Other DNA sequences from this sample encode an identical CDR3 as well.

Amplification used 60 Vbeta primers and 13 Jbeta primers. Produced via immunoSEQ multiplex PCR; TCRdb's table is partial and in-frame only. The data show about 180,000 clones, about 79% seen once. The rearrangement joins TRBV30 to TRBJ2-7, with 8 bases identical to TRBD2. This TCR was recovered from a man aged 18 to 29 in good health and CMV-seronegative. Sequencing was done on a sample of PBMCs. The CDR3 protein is CAWSLAGGSYEQYF. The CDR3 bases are TGTGCCTGGAGTCTCGCGGGGGGCTCCTACGAGCAGTACTTC.